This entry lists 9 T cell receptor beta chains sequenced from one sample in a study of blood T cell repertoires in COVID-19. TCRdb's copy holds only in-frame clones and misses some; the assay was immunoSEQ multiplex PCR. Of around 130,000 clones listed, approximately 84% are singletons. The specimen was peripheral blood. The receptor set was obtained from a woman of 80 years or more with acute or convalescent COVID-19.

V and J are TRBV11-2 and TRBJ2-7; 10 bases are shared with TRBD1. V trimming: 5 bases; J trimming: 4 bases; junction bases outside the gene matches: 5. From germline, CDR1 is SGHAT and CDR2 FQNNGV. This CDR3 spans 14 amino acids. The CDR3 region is CASSPDRGRYEQYF. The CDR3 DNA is TGTGCCAGCAGCCCCGACAGGGGGCGGTACGAGCAGTACTTC.

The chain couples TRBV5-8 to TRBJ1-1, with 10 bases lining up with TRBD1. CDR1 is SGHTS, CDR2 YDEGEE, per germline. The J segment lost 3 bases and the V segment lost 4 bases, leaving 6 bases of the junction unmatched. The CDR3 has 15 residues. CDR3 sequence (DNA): TGTGCCAGCAGCGTCTGGGGACAGGGGTACACTGAAGCTTTCTTT. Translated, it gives CASSVWGQGYTEAFF.

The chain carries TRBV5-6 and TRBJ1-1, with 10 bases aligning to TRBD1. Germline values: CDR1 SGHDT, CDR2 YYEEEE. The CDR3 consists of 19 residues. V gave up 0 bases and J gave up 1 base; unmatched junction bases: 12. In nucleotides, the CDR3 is TGTGCCAGCAGCTTGGTGGCCCGACAGGGGGCGAGGGGGAACACTGAAGCTTTCTTT. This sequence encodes CASSLVARQGARGNTEAFF.

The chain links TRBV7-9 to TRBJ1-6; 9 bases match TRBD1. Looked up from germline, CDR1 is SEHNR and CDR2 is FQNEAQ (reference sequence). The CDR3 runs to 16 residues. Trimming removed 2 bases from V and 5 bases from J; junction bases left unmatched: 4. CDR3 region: CASSLTGTGNNSPLHF. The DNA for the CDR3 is TGTGCCAGCAGCTTAACCGGGACAGGGAATAATTCACCCCTCCACTTT. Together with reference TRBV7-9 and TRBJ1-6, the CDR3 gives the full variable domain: DTGVSQNPRHKITKRGQNVTFRCDPISEHNRLYWYRQTLGQGPEFLTYFQNEAQLEKSRLLSDRFSAERPKGSFSTLEIQRTEQGDSAMYLCASSLTGTGNNSPLHFGNGTRLTVT.

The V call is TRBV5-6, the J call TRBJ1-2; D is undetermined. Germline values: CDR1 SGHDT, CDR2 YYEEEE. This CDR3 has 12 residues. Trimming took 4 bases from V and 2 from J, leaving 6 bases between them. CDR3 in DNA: TGTGCCAGCAGCCCCATGAACTATGGCTACACCTTC. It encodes CASSPMNYGYTF.

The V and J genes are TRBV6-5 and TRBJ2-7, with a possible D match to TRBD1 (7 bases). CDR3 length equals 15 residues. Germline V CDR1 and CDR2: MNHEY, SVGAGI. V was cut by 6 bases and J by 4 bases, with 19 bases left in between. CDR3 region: CASSLWGRGVYEQYF. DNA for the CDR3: TGTGCCAGCAGCCTATGGGGCAGGGGGGTTTACGAGCAGTACTTC.

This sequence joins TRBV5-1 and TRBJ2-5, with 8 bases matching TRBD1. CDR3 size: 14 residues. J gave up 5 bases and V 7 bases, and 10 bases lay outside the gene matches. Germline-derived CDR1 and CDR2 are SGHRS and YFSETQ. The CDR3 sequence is CASGARTGSETQYF. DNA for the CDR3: TGCGCCAGCGGAGCACGGACAGGGAGCGAGACCCAGTACTTC.

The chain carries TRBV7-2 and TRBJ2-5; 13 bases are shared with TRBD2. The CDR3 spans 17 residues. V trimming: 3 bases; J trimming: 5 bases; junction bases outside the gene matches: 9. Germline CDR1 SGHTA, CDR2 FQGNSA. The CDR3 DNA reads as TGTGCCAGCAGCTTTTACTGGACTAGCGGGAGAGGGGAGACCCAGTACTTC. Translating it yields CASSFYWTSGRGETQYF.

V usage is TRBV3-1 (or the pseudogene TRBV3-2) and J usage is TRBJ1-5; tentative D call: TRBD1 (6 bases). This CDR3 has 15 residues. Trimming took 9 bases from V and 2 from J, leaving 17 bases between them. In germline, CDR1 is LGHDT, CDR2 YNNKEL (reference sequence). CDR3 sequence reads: CARGRGAEGNQPQHF. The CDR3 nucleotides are TGTGCCAGGGGGAGGGGGGCGGAAGGCAATCAGCCCCAGCATTTT.